The 17 T cell receptor beta chains below come from one sample, sequenced in a study of siplizumab effects on memory and regulatory T cells. Assay: immunoSEQ multiplex PCR; the TCRdb copy retains only in-frame clones and omits some. This sample has 70,000 to 100,000 clones, with roughly 93% found just once. Sequenced input: CD8+ T cells sorted from blood. The receptors derive from a human donor in good health.

The genes are TRBV5-6 and TRBJ2-2; 7 bases line up with TRBD1. CDR1 is SGHDT, CDR2 YYEEEE, per germline. The CDR3 runs 13 residues. V dropped 3 bases and J dropped 6; count of bases not matched to a gene: 2. This chain's CDR3 is CASSSTGAGELFF. The CDR3 DNA is TGTGCCAGCAGCTCCACAGGGGCCGGGGAGCTGTTTTTT. The variable domain in full, completed from reference TRBV5-6 and TRBJ2-2, reads DAGVTQSPTHLIKTRGQQVTLRCSPKSGHDTVSWYQQALGQGPQFIFQYYEEEERQRGNFPDRFSGHQFPNYSSELNVNALLLGDSALYLCASSSTGAGELFFGEGSRLTVL.

The chain employs TRBV27 and TRBJ1-1; D is ambiguous. Trimming left V 0 bases short and J 4 bases short, with 6 bases between. The CDR3 contains 13 residues. From germline, CDR1 is MNHEY and CDR2 SMNVEV (reference sequence). The CDR3 is CASSLSRGTEAFF. In DNA form, the CDR3 reads TGTGCCAGCAGTTTATCGCGGGGCACTGAAGCTTTCTTT.

The V call is TRBV4-3, the J call TRBJ2-7, with D hard to call. Trimming took 1 base from V and 1 from J, leaving 5 bases between them. This CDR3 contains 13 residues. The germline V gene has CDR1 LGHNA and CDR2 YSLEER. The CDR3 loop reads CASSQAVSYEQYF. CDR3 coding DNA: TGCGCCAGCAGCCAAGCGGTTTCCTACGAGCAGTACTTC.

The CDR3 DNA follows: TGTGCCAGCAGCACACAGCTAACCTACGAGCAGTACTTC. The encoded protein is CASSTQLTYEQYF. This chain uses TRBV7-9 with TRBJ2-7; unclear D gene. From germline, CDR1 is SEHNR and CDR2 FQNEAQ (reference sequence). Trimming stripped 5 bases from V and 2 bases from J, with 10 bases between. This CDR3 region has 13 residues.

The rearrangement joins TRBV11-3 to TRBJ2-7; 9 positions agree with TRBD2. The ends lost 4 bases at V and 2 bases at J; junction bases unmatched: 6. The CDR3 loop spans 15 amino acids. The germline gives CDR1 SGHNT, CDR2 YENEEA. The CDR3 reads CASSYGSGSPYEQYF. CDR3 in DNA: TGTGCCAGCAGCTACGGTAGCGGGAGCCCCTACGAGCAGTACTTC.

The V and J genes are TRBV4-1 and TRBJ2-7; 8 bases match TRBD1. This CDR3 region has 16 residues. Germline trimming cut 1 base from V and 6 bases from J; bases unmatched to any gene: 11. CDR1 MGHRA and CDR2 YSYEKL come from the germline V gene. DNA for the CDR3: TGCGCCAGCAGCCAAGGACCCCCGGACAGGGTGATCGAGCAGTACTTC. As protein: CASSQGPPDRVIEQYF.

This clone appeared a single time. The V call is TRBV5-6, the J call TRBJ2-7; 11 bases map to TRBD2. Looked up from germline, CDR1 is SGHDT and CDR2 is YYEEEE. This CDR3 has 15 residues. The J segment lost 1 base and the V segment lost 4 bases, leaving 4 bases of the junction unmatched. The CDR3 DNA reads as TGTGCCAGCAGCCAACTAGCGGGAGAGTCCTACGAGCAGTACTTC. Protein sequence: CASSQLAGESYEQYF.

This sequence joins TRBV11-3 and TRBJ2-7; 14 bases match TRBD2. V lost 3 bases to trimming and J lost 1 base; unmatched junction nucleotides: 14. This CDR3 has 20 amino acids. Germline V gene data show CDR1 as SGHNT and CDR2 as YENEEA. The CDR3 DNA reads TGTGCCAGCAGCTTGCGGGGGGGACTAGCGGGAGTAGTAGGGTCCTACGAGCAGTACTTC. Its protein product is CASSLRGGLAGVVGSYEQYF.

The chain couples TRBV18 to TRBJ2-2; maybe TRBD2 (6 bases). From germline, CDR1 is KGHSH and CDR2 LQKENI. V was shortened by 3 bases and J by 2 bases, with 13 bases between the two germline ends. This CDR3 has 16 amino acids. CDR3 protein: CASSPPGTSNTGELFF. CDR3 nucleotide sequence: TGTGCCAGCTCACCTCCCGGGACTTCCAACACCGGGGAGCTGTTTTTT.

The genes are TRBV9 and TRBJ2-3; TRBD2 aligns across 8 bases. Germline CDR1 and CDR2: SGDLS and YYNGEE. The CDR3 consists of 16 residues. Trimming took 3 bases from V and 2 from J; bases not matched to a gene: 8. The CDR3 region has the DNA TGTGCCAGCAGCGCTTCGGGACTAGATAACACAGATACGCAGTATTTT. Protein sequence: CASSASGLDNTDTQYF.

The rearrangement uses TRBV7-3 and TRBJ1-1; D ambiguous. The CDR3 consists of 13 residues. From germline, CDR1 is SGHTA and CDR2 FQGTGA. Trimming stripped 5 bases from V and 2 bases from J, with 9 bases between. The CDR3 coding sequence is TGTGCCAGCAGCCTACAGATTAACACTGAAGCTTTCTTT. Amino acid sequence: CASSLQINTEAFF. The whole variable domain, filled in from reference TRBV7-3 and TRBJ1-1, reads GAGVSQTPSNKVTEKGKYVELRCDPISGHTALYWYRQSLGQGPEFLIYFQGTGAADDSGLPNDRFFAVRPEGSVSTLKIQRTERGDSAVYLCASSLQINTEAFFGQGTRLTVV.

The chain joins TRBV5-4 to TRBJ2-5; tentative D call: TRBD2 (5 bases). Germline assignment: CDR1 SGHNT and CDR2 YYREEE (reference sequence). The CDR3 length is 16 residues. Between the trimmed V and J ends, which lost 0 bases and 2 bases, there was a span of 14 bases. The CDR3 coding sequence is TGTGCCAGCAGCTTGGTCGGTGGAGGTAGGCAAGAGACCCAGTACTTC. This translates into CASSLVGGGRQETQYF.

This sequence joins TRBV11-2 and TRBJ2-7, with D unresolved. The CDR3 has 13 amino acids. Trimming removed 3 bases at V and 5 bases at J, with 11 bases between. CDR1 SGHAT and CDR2 FQNNGV come from the germline V gene. The CDR3 DNA is TGTGCCAGCAGCTTGACCCCGCCGCACGAGCAGTACTTC. Amino acid sequence: CASSLTPPHEQYF.

Only a few counts were recorded for this clone. The chain is built from TRBV5-8 and TRBJ1-2; D not certain. Trimming shortened V by 2 bases and J by 4 bases, and 15 bases separated the two germline ends. This CDR3 is 15 amino acids long. The germline V gene has CDR1 SGHTS and CDR2 YDEGEE. The CDR3 DNA sequence: TGTGCCAGCAGCTTAGCGAGCGCGTCATCCTATGGCTACACCTTC. Its translation is CASSLASASSYGYTF.

With respect to this clone: The sample contains more than one DNA sequence encoding this CDR3. J is TRBJ2-7 and V is TRBV29-1, with a weak D call TRBD1 (5 bases). The CDR3 spans 11 residues. CDR1 SQVTM and CDR2 ANQGSEA come from the germline V gene. V was shortened by 6 bases and J by 1 base, with 7 bases between the two germline ends. The CDR3 nucleotides are TGCAGCGTGGGGCATTCCTACGAGCAGTACTTC. Its protein is CSVGHSYEQYF.

The chain couples TRBV29-1 to TRBJ2-3, with TRBD1 matching over 8 bases. This CDR3 has 12 residues. With 7 bases clipped from V and 5 bases from J, the junction kept 5 bases outside the gene matches. In germline, CDR1 is SQVTM, CDR2 ANQGSEA. The CDR3 spells CSAGQGGDTQYF. The CDR3 region has the DNA TGCAGCGCCGGACAGGGAGGAGATACGCAGTATTTT.

This sequence joins TRBV25-1 and TRBJ1-4; D is undetermined. Between the trimmed V and J ends, which lost 6 bases and 4 bases, there was a span of 12 bases. The CDR3 is 14 amino acids. Germline CDR1 reads MGHDK; CDR2 reads SYGVNS. The DNA for the CDR3 is TGTGCCAGCAGCTTGGCAGGCGGTAATGAAAAACTGTTTTTT. Residues: CASSLAGGNEKLFF.